This T cell receptor beta chain came from a study of shared clonotypes between healthy human individuals (dated by TCRdb to about 2020). Context from the whole study: The cohort included a few men and a couple of women between 18 and 49 years of age. For each donor, three plates each were used for CD4 naive and CD4 memory, two plates were used for CD8 naive, and one plate was used for CD8 memory. Blood TCR repertoires of about 5 healthy adults were deeply sequenced to estimate repertoire size and the extent of clonotype sharing between individuals. Libraries were prepared and TCR repertoires were sequenced by different laboratories using diverse techniques, in order to increase sequencing depth and limit assay-specific biases. Leukapheresis yielded between about 0.85 and 9 billion PBMCs per donor. What the study reported, not specific to this receptor: Even with the large sequencing depth, rarefaction of the sorted-subset datasets indicated that sequencing was incomplete. Sampling was restricted to blood, and TCR repertoires in tissues likely differ from the TCR repertoires found in blood. Larger estimated clonotype richness was generally found for naive subsets than for memory subsets. The small number of donors limited the genetic and exposure-history diversity represented. Sharing across a few donors was observed for about 5% of naive CD4, around 3.5% of naive CD8, roughly 2.4% of memory CD4, and around 0.4% of memory CD8 clonotypes. Compared with non-shared clonotypes, clonotypes shared by all four sorted-subset donors had higher generation probabilities. Pairwise subsampling indicated that sequencing depth was expected to affect the degree of clonotype sharing among donors.

Remarks on this clone: Its antigen remains unidentified. Per-nucleotide qualities are absent, and no much larger clonotype sits a single base away.

Healthy HIV-negative adults with no recently reported acute infections or vaccinations were included as donors. Every donor was a Caucasian adult residing in Nashville, Tennessee, USA. CD4+ T cells were enriched by magnetic negative selection; naive cells were then positively selected on CD45RA, and the negative fraction formed the memory subset. After blood collection by leukapheresis, PBMCs were isolated using Ficoll-Histopaque density gradient centrifugation and then cryopreserved in the vapor phase of liquid nitrogen. Analytical flow cytometry was used to check the purity and quantity of each magnetically sorted T cell population. Genomic DNA was isolated from every sorted fraction and measured by UV absorbance on a Nanodrop 2000c. From the germline V gene, CDR1 is SGDLS and CDR2 is YYNGEE. V drops 4 bases and J drops 2 bases, leaving 14 bases in between. Its CDR3 holds 15 amino acids, cysteine through phenylalanine. The retained sequence is limited to the CDR3, 45 bases, with the frame set at the first base.

Using the deep immunoSEQ assay, TCR CDR3 regions were amplified from genomic DNA by multiplex PCR. For each cell subset, the extracted genomic DNA was distributed evenly across all wells of several immunoSEQ 96-well plates, and each plate served as one replicate. For sorted subsets, 200 ng of genomic DNA, equivalent to some 33,000 T cell genomes, went into each replicate PCR. Purified libraries were quantified with a Qubit 3.0 fluorometer, sized on a Bioanalyzer 2100, and re-quantified with the KAPA Library Quantification kit. A separate single-read 150-cycle Illumina NextSeq 550 flow cell was used to sequence each immunoSEQ 96-well plate. The authors' pipeline ran thus. Because only junctional sequences without quality scores were contained in the immunoSEQ output, filtering matching that applied to full-length reads could not be performed. Sequences were annotated with PyIR, a Python wrapper for IgBLAST v1.9, using IMGT germline references to assign V/J genes and CDR3. Reads with weak V/J assignments (E-value above 1e-6), missing CDR3, stop codons, out-of-frame junctions, or ambiguous translated residues were removed. A V3J clonotype was defined by an identical inferred V gene, J gene, and CDR3 amino acid sequence. Percentage overlap between repertoires was calculated by dividing the number of shared unique clonotypes by the size of the smaller repertoire. Richness of each repertoire was evaluated using RTK rarefaction, the Chao1 estimator, and Recon v2.1 estimates of unobserved clonotypes. For all TCRbeta clonotypes obtained by the gDNA method from a handful of donors, generation probabilities were computed with OLGA. TCRdb took over this immuneACCESS table, retaining in-frame rearrangements with V and J assigned. Such tables are incomplete; in checked studies, under half of the missing clones stem from an unresolved V gene, and the remainder is unexplained. Clone size and V and J calls were adopted from that table, with D and trimming inferred from the DNA. Counted in this sample were about 2.4 million clones; 80% to 95% of them appeared once. Approximately 0.35% of the sample is in the top ten clones.

The chain uses TRBV9 and TRBJ2-3; the D segment cannot be called with confidence. Sequencing input: naive CD4+ T cells from PBMCs. The meaning of the sample's cell subset or site label: CD45RA+ positively selected. The sequence was collected from a man younger than 35 in good health. Some clones in this sample may be carry-over from other donors' samples. The CDR3 loop reads CASSLETTSTDTQYF. The DNA reads as follows: TGTGCCAGCAGCCTCGAGACGACGTCCACAGATACGCAGTATTTT.